This entry describes one T cell receptor (beta chain). Sequenced material consisted of expressed TCRB transcripts (all of the isolated RNA was reverse transcribed). Clones were read by immunoSEQ multiplex PCR, and TCRdb kept only the in-frame ones, dropping some. The sample includes about 900,000 clones, 17% of them seen just once. Per donor, one heparinised blood draw averaged about 110 mL. This entry is derived from a study of beta chain features in type 1 diabetes. The CDR3 covers 17 residues. Germline assignment: CDR1 SGHTA and CDR2 FQGNSA. V lost 5 bases to trimming and J lost 2 bases; unmatched junction nucleotides: 10.

V usage is TRBV7-2 and J usage is TRBJ2-7, with 12 positions matching TRBD2. The sequenced material came from naive CD4+ T cells from blood. The TCR comes from a young woman in good health. The CDR3 DNA reads TGTGCCAGCAGCCGAATTTTAACTAGCGGGAGGACCTACGAGCAGTACTTC. This sequence encodes CASSRILTSGRTYEQYF.